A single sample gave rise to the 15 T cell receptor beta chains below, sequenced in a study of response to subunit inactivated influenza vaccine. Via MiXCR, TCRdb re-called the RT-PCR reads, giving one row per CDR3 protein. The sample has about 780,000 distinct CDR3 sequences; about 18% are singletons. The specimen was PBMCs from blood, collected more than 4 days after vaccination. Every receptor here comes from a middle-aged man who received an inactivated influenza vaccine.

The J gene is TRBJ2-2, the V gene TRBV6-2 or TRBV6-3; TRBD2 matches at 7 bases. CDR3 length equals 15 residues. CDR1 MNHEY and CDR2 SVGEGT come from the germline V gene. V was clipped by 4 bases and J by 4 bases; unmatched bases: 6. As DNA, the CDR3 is TGTGCCAGCAGTTCCACTAGCGTCAGCACCGGGGAGCTGTTTTTT. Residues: CASSSTSVSTGELFF.

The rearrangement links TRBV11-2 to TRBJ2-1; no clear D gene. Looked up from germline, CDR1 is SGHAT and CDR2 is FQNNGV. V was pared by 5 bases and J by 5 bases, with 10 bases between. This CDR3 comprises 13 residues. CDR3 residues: CASSDVKDNEQFF. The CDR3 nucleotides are TGTGCCAGCAGCGATGTAAAGGACAATGAGCAGTTCTTC.

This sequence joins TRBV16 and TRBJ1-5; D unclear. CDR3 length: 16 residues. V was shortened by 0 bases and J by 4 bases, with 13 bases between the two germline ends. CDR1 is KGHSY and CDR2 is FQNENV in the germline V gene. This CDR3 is CASSQSEGFGNQPQHF. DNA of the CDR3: TGTGCCAGCAGCCAATCGGAAGGGTTCGGGAATCAGCCCCAGCATTTT.

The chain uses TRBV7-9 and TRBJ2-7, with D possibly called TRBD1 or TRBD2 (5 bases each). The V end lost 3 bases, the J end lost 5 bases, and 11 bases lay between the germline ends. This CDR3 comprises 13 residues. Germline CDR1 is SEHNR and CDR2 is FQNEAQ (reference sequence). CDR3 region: CASSFPGTDEQYF. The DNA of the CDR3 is TGTGCCAGCAGCTTTCCCGGGACCGACGAGCAGTACTTC.

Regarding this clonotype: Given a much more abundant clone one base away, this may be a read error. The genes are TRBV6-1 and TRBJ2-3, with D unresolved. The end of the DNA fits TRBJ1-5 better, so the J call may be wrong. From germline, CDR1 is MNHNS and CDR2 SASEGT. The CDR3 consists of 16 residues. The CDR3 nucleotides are TGTGCCAGCAGTGCTCCGTCTCTGGCAAGCACAGATACGCAGCATTTT. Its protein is CASSAPSLASTDTQHF.

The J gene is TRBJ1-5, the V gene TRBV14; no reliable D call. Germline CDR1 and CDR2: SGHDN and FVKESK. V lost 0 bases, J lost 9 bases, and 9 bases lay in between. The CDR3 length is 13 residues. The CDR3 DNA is TGTGCCAGCAGCCAAGATCCCCGGGGGCCCCAGCATTTT. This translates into CASSQDPRGPQHF.

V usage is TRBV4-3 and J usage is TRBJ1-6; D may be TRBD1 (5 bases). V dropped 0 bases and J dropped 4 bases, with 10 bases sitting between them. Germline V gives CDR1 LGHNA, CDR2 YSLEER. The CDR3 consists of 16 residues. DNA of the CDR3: TGCGCCAGCAGCCAAGAGAGCAGGGCTTATAATTCACCCCTCCACTTT. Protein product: CASSQESRAYNSPLHF.

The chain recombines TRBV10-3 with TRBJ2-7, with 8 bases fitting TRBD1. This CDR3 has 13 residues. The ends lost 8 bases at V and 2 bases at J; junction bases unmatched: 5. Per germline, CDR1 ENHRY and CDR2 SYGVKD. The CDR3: CAIGGQVTYEQYF. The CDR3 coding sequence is TGTGCCATCGGGGGACAGGTCACCTACGAGCAGTACTTC.

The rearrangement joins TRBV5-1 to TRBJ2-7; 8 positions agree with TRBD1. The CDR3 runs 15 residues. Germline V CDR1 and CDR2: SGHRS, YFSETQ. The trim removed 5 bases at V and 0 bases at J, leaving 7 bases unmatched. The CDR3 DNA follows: TGCGCCAGCAGACCCGGGACAGGTCCCTCCTACGAGCAGTACTTC. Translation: CASRPGTGPSYEQYF.

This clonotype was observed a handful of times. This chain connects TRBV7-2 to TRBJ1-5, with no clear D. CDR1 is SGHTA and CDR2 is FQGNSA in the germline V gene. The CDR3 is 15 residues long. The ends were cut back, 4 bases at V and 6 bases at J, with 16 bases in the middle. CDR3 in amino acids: CASSSLGGAGQPQHF. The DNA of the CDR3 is TGTGCCAGCAGCTCCCTAGGCGGCGCGGGTCAGCCCCAGCATTTT.

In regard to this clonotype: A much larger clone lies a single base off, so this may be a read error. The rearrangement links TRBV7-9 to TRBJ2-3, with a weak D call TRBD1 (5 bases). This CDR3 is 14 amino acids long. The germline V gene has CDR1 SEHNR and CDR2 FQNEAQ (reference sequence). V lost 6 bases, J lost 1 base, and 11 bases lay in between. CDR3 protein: CASRNIRGTDTQYF. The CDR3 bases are TGTGCCAGCAGGAACATCAGGGGCACAGATACGCAGTATTTT.

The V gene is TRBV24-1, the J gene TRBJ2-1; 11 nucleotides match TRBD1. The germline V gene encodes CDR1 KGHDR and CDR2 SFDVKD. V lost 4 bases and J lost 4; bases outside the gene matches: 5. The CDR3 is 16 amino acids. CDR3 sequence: CATSDDRDRGYNEQFF. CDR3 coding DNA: TGTGCCACCAGTGACGACCGGGACAGGGGGTACAATGAGCAGTTCTTC.

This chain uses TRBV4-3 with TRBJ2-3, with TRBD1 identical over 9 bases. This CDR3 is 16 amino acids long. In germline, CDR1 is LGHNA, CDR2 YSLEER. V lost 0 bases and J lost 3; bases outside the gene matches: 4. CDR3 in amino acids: CASSQDGTGRTDTQYF. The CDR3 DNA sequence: TGCGCCAGCAGCCAAGATGGGACAGGGAGGACAGATACGCAGTATTTT.

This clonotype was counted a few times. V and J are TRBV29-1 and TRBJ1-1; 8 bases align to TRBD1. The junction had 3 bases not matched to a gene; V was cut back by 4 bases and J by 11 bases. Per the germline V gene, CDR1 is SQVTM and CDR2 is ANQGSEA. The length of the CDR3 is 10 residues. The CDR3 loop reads CSVGDRGAFF. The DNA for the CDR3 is TGCAGCGTTGGAGACAGGGGTGCTTTCTTT.

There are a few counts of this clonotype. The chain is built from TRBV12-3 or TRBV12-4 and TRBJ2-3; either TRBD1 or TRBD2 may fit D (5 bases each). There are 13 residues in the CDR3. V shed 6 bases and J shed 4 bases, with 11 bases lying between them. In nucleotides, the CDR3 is TGTGCCAGCAGACCCGGGGCGGCAGATACGCAGTATTTT. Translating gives CASRPGAADTQYF.